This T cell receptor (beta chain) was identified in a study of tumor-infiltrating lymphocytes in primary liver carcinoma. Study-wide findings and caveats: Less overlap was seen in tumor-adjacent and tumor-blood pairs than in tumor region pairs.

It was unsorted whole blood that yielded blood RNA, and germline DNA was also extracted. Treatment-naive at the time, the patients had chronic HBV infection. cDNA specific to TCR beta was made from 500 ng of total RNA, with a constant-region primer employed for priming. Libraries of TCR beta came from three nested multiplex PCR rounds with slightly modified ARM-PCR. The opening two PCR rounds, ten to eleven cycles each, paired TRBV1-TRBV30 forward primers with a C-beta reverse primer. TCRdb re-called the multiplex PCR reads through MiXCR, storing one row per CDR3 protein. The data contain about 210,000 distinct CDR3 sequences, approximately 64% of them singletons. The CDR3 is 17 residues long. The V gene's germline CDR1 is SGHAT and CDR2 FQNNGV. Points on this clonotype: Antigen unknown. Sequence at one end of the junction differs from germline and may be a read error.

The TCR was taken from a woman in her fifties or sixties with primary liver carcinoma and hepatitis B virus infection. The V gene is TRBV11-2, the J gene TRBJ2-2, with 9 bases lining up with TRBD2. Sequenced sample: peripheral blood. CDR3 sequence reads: CANSSGLAGVCTEGLFF. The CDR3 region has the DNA TGTGCCAACAGCTCCGGATTAGCGGGAGTCTGCACCGAGGGGCTGTTTTTT.